This passage covers 19 T cell receptor beta chains from one sample sequenced in a study of PD-L1 blockade in urothelial cancer. Method: immunoSEQ multiplex PCR; TCRdb's copy keeps in-frame clones and lacks some. The top ten hold 4.7% of the sample, which has about 76,000 clones, around 80% seen once. Sequencing was performed on PBMCs, taken around atezolizumab (anti-PD-L1) treatment. The receptor set was obtained from a man between 65 and 85 years old with urothelial cancer.

The chain couples TRBV27 to TRBJ1-6; 10 bases fit TRBD1. Germline V gives CDR1 MNHEY, CDR2 SMNVEV (reference sequence). V was clipped by 4 bases and J by 7 bases; unmatched bases: 1. The CDR3 sequence is 14 residues long. CDR3 sequence reads: CASSWDRGNSPLHF. The CDR3 DNA reads as TGTGCCAGCAGTTGGGACAGGGGCAATTCACCCCTCCACTTT.

The chain combines TRBV5-5 with TRBJ2-1, with TRBD1 identical over 8 bases. The CDR3 is 15 residues long. Looked up from germline, CDR1 is SGHKS and CDR2 is YYEKEE (reference sequence). With V trimmed by 4 bases and J by 0 bases, 3 bases remained unmatched. The CDR3: CASSKTGASYNEQFF. As DNA, the CDR3 is TGTGCCAGCAGCAAGACAGGGGCCTCCTACAATGAGCAGTTCTTC.

The chain joins TRBV18 to TRBJ1-3; D is possibly TRBD1 (6 bases). This CDR3 is built from 17 residues. The V and J ends lost 3 bases and 3 bases respectively, with 18 bases between them. Germline V gives CDR1 KGHSH, CDR2 LQKENI. The CDR3 sequence is CASSPKQGRGDGNTIYF. The CDR3 region has the DNA TGTGCCAGCTCACCCAAACAGGGACGGGGGGATGGAAACACCATATATTTT.

This clone was counted between two and nine times. The CDR3 here is CASSSRDSPYEQYF. The CDR3 nucleotides read TGTGCCAGCAGCTCTAGGGACAGCCCCTACGAGCAGTACTTC. The V and J genes are TRBV7-6 and TRBJ2-7; 7 nucleotides line up with TRBD1. CDR3 length: 14 residues. V trimming: 4 bases; J trimming: 2 bases; junction bases outside the gene matches: 5. Germline V lookup: CDR1 SGHVS, CDR2 FNYEAQ.

This chain joins TRBV13 and TRBJ2-7; no definite D call. Germline CDR1 reads PRHDT; CDR2 reads FYEKMQ (reference sequence). V lost 0 bases and J lost 8, with 5 bases in between. The CDR3 runs 11 residues. DNA of the CDR3: TGTGCCAGCAGCTTAGGGTCCAAGCAGTACTTC. This encodes CASSLGSKQYF.

The chain combines TRBV2 with TRBJ2-7, with D perhaps matching TRBD2 (6 bases). Germline lookup yields CDR1 SNHLY and CDR2 FYNNEI. V lost 10 bases and J lost 0, with 16 bases in between. This CDR3 contains 14 residues. CDR3 DNA sequence: TGTGCCACCTCCTCGCGGGGTTCCTCCTACGAGCAGTACTTC. It is translated as CATSSRGSSYEQYF.

The chain employs TRBV5-1 and TRBJ2-7, with D unclear. CDR3 length equals 14 residues. The germline V and J ends were trimmed by 3 bases and 4 bases, with 14 bases remaining between them. Germline CDR1 is SGHRS and CDR2 is YFSETQ. The CDR3, as DNA: TGCGCCAGCAGCTCGCGGTTAGGCTCTTACGAGCAGTACTTC. Translating it yields CASSSRLGSYEQYF.

This clone was seen only a few times. The gene calls are TRBV19 and TRBJ1-3; TRBD1 might be the D (5 bases). The germline CDR1 and CDR2 sequences are LNHDA and SQIVND (reference sequence). This CDR3 has 17 residues. V lost 6 bases and J 0 bases, leaving 18 bases between the germline ends. Here the CDR3 DNA reads TGTGCCAGTAGCCGACAGTCTACTTTGAGCTCTGGAAACACCATATATTTT. It codes for CASSRQSTLSSGNTIYF.

The chain combines TRBV6-1 with TRBJ1-5, with 7 bases that match TRBD1. The CDR3 covers 15 residues. CDR1 is MNHNS and CDR2 is SASEGT in the germline V gene. V lost 4 bases to trimming and J lost 7 bases; unmatched junction nucleotides: 10. CDR3 nucleotides: TGTGCCAGCAGTGCCCGGACAGGTCTCGGGCAGCCCCAGCATTTT. Translation gives CASSARTGLGQPQHF.

This chain links TRBV15 with TRBJ2-2; TRBD2 aligns across 12 bases. From germline, CDR1 is LNHNV and CDR2 YYDKDF (reference sequence). There are 16 residues in the CDR3. After removal of 3 bases from V and 8 bases from J, the junction contained 7 bases not matched to a gene. CDR3 nucleotide sequence: TGTGCCACCAGCAGGGGACTAGCGGGTCGAGGGGGGGAGCTGTTTTTT. Translation gives CATSRGLAGRGGELFF.

CDR3: CASSLKYRGQDQPQHF. The CDR3 region has the DNA TGTGCCAGCAGTTTAAAATACAGGGGACAAGATCAGCCCCAGCATTTT. V and J are TRBV28 and TRBJ1-5; 7 nucleotides align to TRBD1. Per the germline V gene, CDR1 is MDHEN and CDR2 is SYDVKM. The CDR3 contains 16 residues. V trimming: 2 bases; J trimming: 5 bases; junction bases outside the gene matches: 9.

V and J are TRBV5-1 and TRBJ2-2, with D unresolved. The germline gives CDR1 SGHRS, CDR2 YFSETQ. Between the trimmed V and J ends, which lost 3 bases and 4 bases, there was a span of 13 bases. The CDR3 spans 15 residues. CDR3 bases: TGCGCCAGCAGCTGGCTCAGCGTGGGCACCGGGGAGCTGTTTTTT. It yields the protein CASSWLSVGTGELFF.

This clone was picked up a small number of times. The chain is built from TRBV27 and TRBJ1-4, with unresolved D. In germline, CDR1 is MNHEY, CDR2 SMNVEV (reference sequence). With 1 base removed from V and 11 bases from J, the gap between germline ends came to 11 bases. The CDR3 consists of 13 residues. The CDR3 DNA reads as TGTGCCAGCAGTTTATACAATGGTTGGAAACTGTTTTTT. Its protein is CASSLYNGWKLFF.

This sequence joins TRBV27 and TRBJ1-1, with 8 bases lining up with TRBD1. The CDR3 has 15 amino acids. V trimming: 5 bases; J trimming: 5 bases; junction bases outside the gene matches: 10. Germline assignment: CDR1 MNHEY and CDR2 SMNVEV (reference sequence). CDR3 loop: CASSPADRVGTEAFF. The CDR3 nucleotides read TGTGCCAGCAGTCCGGCGGACAGGGTAGGAACTGAAGCTTTCTTT.

This clone was counted between two and nine times. This rearrangement joins TRBV27 to TRBJ1-5; the D is unclear. Deletions cut 3 bases from V and 1 base from J, with 7 bases between. Per germline, CDR1 MNHEY and CDR2 SMNVEV (reference sequence). This CDR3 region has 14 residues. CDR3 coding DNA: TGTGCCAGCAGTTTCTCGGGGAGCAATCAGCCCCAGCATTTT. This encodes CASSFSGSNQPQHF.

The chain employs TRBV28 and TRBJ1-5; perhaps TRBD1 as D (5 bases). Germline CDR1 and CDR2: MDHEN and SYDVKM. CDR3 length: 15 residues. V was shortened by 4 bases and J by 6 bases, with 16 bases between the two germline ends. For the CDR3, the DNA is TGTGCCAGCAGTTACAGGACCCTTGTGGGTCAGCCCCAGCATTTT. Protein: CASSYRTLVGQPQHF.

V gene TRBV7-9 combines with J gene TRBJ2-2; 13 bases are a match to TRBD2. Germline lookup yields CDR1 SEHNR and CDR2 FQNEAQ (reference sequence). The ends lost 5 bases at V and 4 bases at J; junction bases unmatched: 4. The CDR3 length is 16 residues. The CDR3 is CASSGLAGVATGELFF. DNA of the CDR3: TGTGCCAGCAGCGGACTAGCGGGAGTGGCCACCGGGGAGCTGTTTTTT.

The CDR3 sequence: CASSPYTDRQETQYF. The CDR3 coding sequence is TGTGCCAGCAGTCCTTACACCGACAGACAAGAGACCCAGTACTTC. The rearrangement uses TRBV21-1 and TRBJ2-5; the listed D gene, TRBD1, was not tested against the DNA. TRBV21-1 is listed as a pseudogene. CDR3 length: 15 amino acids.

J is TRBJ1-1 and V is TRBV18, with 7 positions matching TRBD1. In germline, CDR1 is KGHSH, CDR2 LQKENI. CDR3 size: 18 residues. Trimming removed 1 base from V and 0 bases from J; junction bases left unmatched: 11. CDR3 in amino acids: CASSPLGATGVVNTEAFF. DNA for the CDR3: TGTGCCAGCTCACCACTGGGGGCAACAGGGGTCGTGAACACTGAAGCTTTCTTT.